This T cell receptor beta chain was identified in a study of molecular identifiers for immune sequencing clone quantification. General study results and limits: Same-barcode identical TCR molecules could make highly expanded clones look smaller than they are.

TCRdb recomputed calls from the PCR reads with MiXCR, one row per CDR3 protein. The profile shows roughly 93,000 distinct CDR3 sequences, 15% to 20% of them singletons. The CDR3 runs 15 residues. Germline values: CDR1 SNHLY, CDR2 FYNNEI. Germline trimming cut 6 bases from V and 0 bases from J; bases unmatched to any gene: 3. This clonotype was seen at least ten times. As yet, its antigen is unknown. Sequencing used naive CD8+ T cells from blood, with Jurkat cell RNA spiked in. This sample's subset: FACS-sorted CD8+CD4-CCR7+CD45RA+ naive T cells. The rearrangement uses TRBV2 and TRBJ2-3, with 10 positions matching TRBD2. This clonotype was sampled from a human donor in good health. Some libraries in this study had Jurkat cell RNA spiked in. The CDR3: CASRRLAGSTDTQYF. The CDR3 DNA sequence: TGTGCCAGCAGAAGACTAGCGGGCAGCACAGATACGCAGTATTTT.